Listed here is a single TCR beta chain. V lost 2 bases, J lost 5 bases, and 5 bases stayed unmatched. CDR1 SGHNT and CDR2 YYREEE come from the germline V gene (reference sequence). CDR3 length: 16 residues. This sample stems from a study of blood T cell repertoires in COVID-19. Study background: The United States, Italy and Spain provided the acute and convalescent COVID-19 samples. In each case, the material was cDNA or gDNA derived from T cells, B-cell-depleted T cells, or PBMCs.

Original processing methods: By means of reference gene primer amplification, nucleated cell counts were estimated. The protocol was immunoSEQ multiplex PCR, while the TCRdb copy is restricted to in-frame clones and leaves out a portion. The DNA was the basis for D and trimming; V, J and clone size are from that table. The sample lists roughly 270,000 clones, 85% seen once, with 5.1% in the top ten. The sequenced material came from peripheral blood. The chain uses TRBV5-4 and TRBJ2-5; 14 bases are shared with TRBD2. The receptor's source is a man aged 45-60 years with active or convalescent COVID-19. CDR3 loop: CASSFGTSGSGETQYF. The DNA of the CDR3 is TGTGCCAGCAGCTTTGGGACTAGCGGGAGCGGCGAGACCCAGTACTTC. Full variable domain (remainder filled in from reference TRBV5-4 and TRBJ2-5): ETGVTQSPTHLIKTRGQQVTLRCSSQSGHNTVSWYQQALGQGPQFIFQYYREEENGRGNFPPRFSGLQFPNYSSELNVNALELDDSALYLCASSFGTSGSGETQYFGPGTRLLVL.